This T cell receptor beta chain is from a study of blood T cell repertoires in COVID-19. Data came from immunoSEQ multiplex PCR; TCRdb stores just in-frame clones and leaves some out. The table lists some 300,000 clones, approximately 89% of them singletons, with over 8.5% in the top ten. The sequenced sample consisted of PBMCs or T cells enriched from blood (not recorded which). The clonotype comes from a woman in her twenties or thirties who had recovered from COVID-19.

CDR3 DNA sequence: TGTGCCAGCAGCCCCGAAGCGGGAATAACAGATACGCAGTATTTT. Its protein is CASSPEAGITDTQYF. The chain uses TRBV4-2 and TRBJ2-3, with TRBD2 matching 7 bases. Germline values: CDR1 LGHNA, CDR2 YNFKEQ. Trimming cost V 4 bases and J 3 bases; bases outside gene matches: 7. This CDR3 is built from 15 residues.